This TCR beta chain was identified during a study of cytomegalovirus exposure and HLA in healthy donors (dated by TCRdb to the late 2010s). Context from the whole study: An earlier analysis of several hundred of the donors reported 276 Gb of sequence data and 117 million unique TCR beta sequences obtained from roughly 170 million T cells. An early release that covered around 590 HLA-typed donors contained around 330 gigabases of sequencing data and tens of millions of unique TCR sequences. The genetic ancestry cluster associated with self-reported Caucasian donors included 65% to 90% of the 398 genotyped donors. The study aimed to test whether cataloging public T cell receptors could reveal signatures of past pathogen exposure. The study used immunosequencing to profile the T cell repertoires of 666 subjects and linked those repertoires to cytomegalovirus serostatus. Along with the approximately 700-subject first cohort, a separate validation cohort of about 110 different subjects was used. To predict cytomegalovirus infection status, the study combined high-throughput TCR immunosequencing, statistical association of individual TCRs with disease status, and machine learning. A later analysis re-analyzed previously published TCR beta repertoires from approximately 670 donors and added high-resolution HLA genotyping to study TCR occurrence patterns. Rather than using new phenotypic data, the later analysis identified candidate immune exposures from TCR beta sequences and from how often those sequences occurred across donors. To decide whether each TCR beta V gene segment behaved as functional or pseudogenic, an earlier analysis of some 600 of the donors relied on high-throughput TCR beta sequencing. Donor age, sex, ethnicity and CMV serostatus were collected together with the repertoire data. In a later genetic analysis, genome-wide SNP genotypes for 398 of the 666 donors were used, and that subset was treated as a discovery cohort. All discovery cohort repertoires had been generated using a single sequencing platform. HLA typing covered class I and class II loci at four-digit resolution. The number of donors typed differed by locus, with about 629-640 for A, B, C, DRB1 and DQB1, 522 for DQA1, under 610 for DPA1, and some 440 for DPB1. Five DR-DQ haplotypes were handled as single units for association and clustering, since linkage in the cohort was strong. Among some 400 genotyped donors of the cohort, an average of around 250,000 unique TCR beta nucleotide sequences was sequenced per donor, of which roughly 17% were non-productive.

Library construction relied on the immunoSEQ multiplex PCR assay. The multiplex PCR relied on a mix of 60 forward primers for TCR Vbeta segments and 13 reverse primers for TCR Jbeta segments. A multiplex PCR assay on genomic DNA amplified the CDR3 region of rearranged TCR beta genes. On the Illumina HiSeq System, the amplified TCR beta libraries were sequenced as 87-base-pair reads. Regarding the original processing steps: A later analysis tallied tens of millions of unique TCR beta chains across the 700 or so repertoires, and around 9.9 million of those chains were shared by two or more donors. Raw reads were error-corrected and collapsed into unique sequences with a nearest-neighbor algorithm that merged closely related sequences to remove PCR and sequencing errors. Alignment of CDR3 sequences to IMGT reference sequences was used to assign V, D and J gene segments. Each retained sequence needed at least a six-nucleotide match to both a V gene segment and a J gene segment. A rearrangement counted as productive if the CDR3 had no stop codons and remained in frame with V and J, and every other rearrangement counted as non-productive. Following IMGT convention, CDR3 was defined as the stretch from the second conserved V-encoded cysteine to the conserved J-encoded phenylalanine. The earlier analysis of some 550 of the donors excluded any sequence lacking an unambiguous match to a single V gene segment. In an earlier analysis of 587 of the donors, a V segment was called functional when productive rearrangements were above 56.7%, and segregating when the standard deviation between donors exceeded 5%. A statistical classification framework was built to diagnose cytomegalovirus status from the catalog of TCR beta chain sequences. A later analysis assigned V and J genes by comparing TCR nucleotide sequences with IMGT/GENE-DB human TR gene sequences. Using the TCRdist pipeline, a later analysis assigned CDR3 sequences along with most-parsimonious VDJ recombination scenarios. A later analysis defined each TCR beta chain by its CDR3 amino acid sequence plus V-gene family, and excluded reads lacking a unique V-gene family. To address suspected cross-contamination and a sequencing artifact, a later analysis removed 592 highly shared, low-generation-probability nucleotide sequences. In a later analysis, a clonal expansion index for each public chain was calculated from normalized within-repertoire ranks of inferred template counts. In a later analysis, generation probabilities were computed with a VDJ recombination model fitted to out-of-frame rearrangements, and the resulting probabilities were checked against IGoR. In a later analysis, hypergeometric tests were used to score TCR-TCR, TCR-HLA and TCR-CMV co-occurrence, with a repertoire-size bias correction applied to TCR pairs. In a later analysis, false discovery rates were estimated by permuting HLA or CMV assignments 20 times. In a later analysis, co-occurring TCRs were grouped with DBSCAN, and TCRdist sequence similarity was added when clustering was performed within HLA-allele-positive subsets. Co-occurrence clustering excluded repertoires with fewer than 30,000 or more than 120,000 public chains, plus five with anomalous nucleotide sharing. The clones in this table, taken by TCRdb from immuneACCESS, are in-frame only. Not every clone is retained; where verified, under half of the shortfall comes from an unresolved V gene, and the cause of the rest is unknown. V and J calls plus clone size are reproduced from that table; the DNA served to infer D and trimming. This sample comprises over 120,000 clones, 60% to 75% of them detected only once. Of the sample, around 7% falls within the top ten clones.

From the germline V gene (reference sequence), CDR1 is SEHNR and CDR2 is FQNEAQ. From cysteine to phenylalanine, the CDR3 is 13 amino acids long. Only the CDR3 DNA stays, 39 bases, in frame from base 1. V is reduced by 2 bases and J by 2 bases, leaving a spacing of 6 bases between them. The cohort comprised approximately 700 healthy bone marrow donors. Cohort members were all nominally healthy when sampled, although unrecorded immune exposures were likely present. The donor was CMV seronegative and belonged to the group of around 350 seronegative cohort members. A peripheral blood sample was collected from each donor, and TCR beta sequencing was performed on peripheral blood mononuclear cells. The Qiagen DNeasy Blood Extraction Kit was used to extract genomic DNA from the blood cell samples. This clone was counted a single time. The clone's antigen remains unknown. Qualities for individual bases were not recorded, and no much larger clone is one base off.

Study-wide findings and limitations: A later analysis found that TCR association rates varied across HLA loci, with DRB1 alleles showing the most associated TCRs and HLA-C alleles the fewest. Correlated functional status among segregating V segments might reflect linkage disequilibrium, but an unknown experimental factor could not be ruled out. Broadly in line with IMGT annotations, most TCR beta V segments showed up in productive rearrangements about 87% or about 30% of the time in an earlier analysis of around 600 of the donors. The authors suggested that the approach could potentially be generalized to other disease states and immunological phenotypes. Immune exposure information for the cohort was limited to CMV serostatus. Most CMV-associated TCR beta chains appeared to be HLA-restricted in a later analysis, and the HLA associations seemed to be driven largely by CMV exposure. A total of 164 TCR beta chains were listed by the study as associated with cytomegalovirus. Strong co-occurrence of HLA alleles, especially DR and DQ, made assigning TCR associations to individual alleles difficult. Only TCR beta chains were sequenced in this cohort, and the absence of alpha or paired-chain data limited detectable features. In a later analysis, some 18,000 TCR beta sequences were associated with specific HLA alleles at a false discovery rate of 0.05. In a later genetic analysis, a missense DCLRE1C variant was associated with V-gene and J-gene trimming of TCR beta chains, and the association was replicated in an independent cohort. A further reported finding was that TCR beta sequences accurately predicted the HLA-A and HLA-B alleles for most subjects in the first cohort. In a later analysis, several top co-occurrence clusters were reported to appear linked to parvovirus B19, influenza, CMV and Epstein-Barr virus. Because some donors lacked HLA typing at each locus, the association tests relied only on the typed subset. Because the 87-base-pair reads could not distinguish some IMGT-functional V segments, including TRBV6-2 and TRBV6-3, those segments were excluded. Most TCR sequences were seen in very few donors, while some public TCRs were found in many individuals. Because counts were too low, seventeen rarely observed V segments, including chromosome 9 orphons, were excluded from the earlier analysis of about 500 of the donors. Roughly uniform sequencing depth across donors was assumed in presence/absence analyses, although this assumption may not hold. A cluster of highly shared sequence variants was judged likely to represent a technical artifact of the sequencing pipeline. The classifier was reported to diagnose cytomegalovirus status with high specificity and sensitivity in both the original and validation cohorts. A few of the identified cytomegalovirus-associated TCR beta chains were confirmed in vitro to be specific for cytomegalovirus antigens. According to a later genetic analysis, donors in an Asian-associated ancestry cluster had fewer N-insertions in productive TCRs than the roughly 700-donor mean. In a later analysis, HLA-associated TCR beta chains were found to be more clonally expanded and to have lower generation probabilities than equally common non-associated chains.

Specimen: PBMCs. The sequence joins TRBV7-9 to TRBJ2-5; no D gene can be assigned with confidence. The TCR was taken from a man aged 25-45 years in good health and CMV-seronegative. The DNA sequence is given as TGTGCCAGCAGCTTAAACACACAAGAGACCCAGTACTTC. Its translation is CASSLNTQETQYF.